The 17 T cell receptor beta chains reported below all come from one sample, sequenced in a study of quantifying T cell responses using KT2 cells. About the study: TCR alpha and beta constant-region primers primed reverse transcription of RNA.

An oligo carrying a UMI was ligated to the cDNA 3' end. First-round PCR used 4 to 5 cycles and beta primers RC1.1 and RC1.2 covering TRBC1 and TRBC2. Each CDR3 protein is one row after TCRdb ran MiXCR on the UMI-ligation and nested PCR reads. The sample records around 44,000 distinct CDR3 sequences, about 15% being singletons. Source material: PBMCs spiked with cells of the T cell clone KT2. These receptors came from a human donor.

This rearrangement joins TRBV12-3 or TRBV12-4 to TRBJ2-2; a possible D gene is TRBD2 (7 bases). Trimming took 8 bases from V and 2 from J, leaving 15 bases between them. The CDR3 contains 15 residues. CDR3 sequence reads: CASEGGGSNTGELFF. The CDR3, as DNA: TGTGCCAGCGAGGGGGGGGGCTCTAACACCGGGGAGCTGTTTTTT.

This clonotype was counted a few times. This chain connects TRBV6-5 to TRBJ2-7, with 7 bases identical to TRBD1. V lost 4 bases to trimming and J lost 0 bases; unmatched junction nucleotides: 6. The CDR3 is 15 residues long. CDR1 is MNHEY and CDR2 is SVGAGI in the germline V gene. The CDR3 protein is CASSSQGTDSYEQYF. CDR3 sequence (DNA): TGTGCCAGCAGTTCCCAGGGGACAGACTCCTACGAGCAGTACTTC.

J is TRBJ1-1 and V is TRBV7-2; D not certain. Between the trimmed V and J ends, which lost 5 bases and 1 base, there was a span of 8 bases. CDR3 length: 13 amino acids. The germline CDR1 and CDR2 sequences are SGHTA and FQGNSA. CDR3 sequence (DNA): TGTGCCAGCAGCATTTCACCGAACACTGAAGCTTTCTTT. Its protein is CASSISPNTEAFF.

This clonotype was observed a few times. The rearrangement joins TRBV10-3 to TRBJ2-5; D possibly corresponds to TRBD2 (6 bases). This CDR3 spans 16 amino acids. In germline, CDR1 is ENHRY, CDR2 SYGVKD. V lost 6 bases and J lost 6, with 23 bases in between. As DNA, the CDR3 is TGTGCCATCAGCTCCCCTATGGCTGGGGGAGGCCAGACCCAGTACTTC. Translated: CAISSPMAGGGQTQYF.

This clonotype was recorded a few times. The chain recombines TRBV5-1 with TRBJ2-4, with 7 bases matching TRBD2. There are 15 residues in the CDR3. Germline CDR1 is SGHRS and CDR2 is YFSETQ. J gave up 2 bases and V 4 bases, and 6 bases lay outside the gene matches. CDR3 residues: CASSLGAGTKNIQYF. CDR3 DNA sequence: TGCGCCAGCAGCCTCGGAGCGGGAACCAAAAACATTCAGTACTTC.

This chain joins TRBV7-3 and TRBJ2-7, with 7 nucleotides matching TRBD2. Germline CDR1 SGHTA, CDR2 FQGTGA. This CDR3 region has 15 residues. V shed 1 base, J shed 7 bases, and the junction held 10 bases outside the gene matches. CDR3 nucleotide sequence: TGTGCCAGCAGCTTAAGCCCTAGCGGCATTGGGGAGCAGTACTTC. Translating gives CASSLSPSGIGEQYF.

V is TRBV27 and J is TRBJ1-1; tentative D call: TRBD1 (5 bases). The CDR3 is 14 amino acids. Deletions cut 4 bases from V and 5 bases from J, with 14 bases between. Germline V gene lookup returns CDR1 MNHEY and CDR2 SMNVEV (reference sequence). CDR3 nucleotide sequence: TGTGCCAGCAGTTGTGACAGCCTTGGGACTGAAGCTTTCTTT. Translating gives CASSCDSLGTEAFF.

The gene calls are TRBV6-1 and TRBJ1-5; 7 positions match TRBD1. The CDR3 runs 15 residues. The junction had 11 bases not matched to a gene; V was cut back by 6 bases and J by 6 bases. CDR1 is MNHNS, CDR2 SASEGT, per germline. The chain's CDR3 is CASSQGQRVTQPQHF. The CDR3 nucleotides are TGTGCCAGCAGCCAGGGACAGAGGGTCACTCAGCCCCAGCATTTT.

This clonotype was observed a few times. V usage is TRBV6-5 and J usage is TRBJ2-1; 7 bases fit TRBD2. The CDR3 contains 19 residues. The germline CDR1 and CDR2 sequences are MNHEY and SVGAGI. V dropped 2 bases and J dropped 0; count of bases not matched to a gene: 13. The CDR3 sequence is CASSYLRLLASSSYNEQFF. In DNA, the CDR3 is TGTGCCAGCAGTTACCTCCGATTACTAGCGTCGAGCTCCTACAATGAGCAGTTCTTC.

This chain joins TRBV29-1 and TRBJ1-3; weak D call: TRBD1 (6 bases). V was shortened by 6 bases and J by 4 bases, with 10 bases between the two germline ends. CDR1 SQVTM and CDR2 ANQGSEA come from the germline V gene. This CDR3 is 12 amino acids long. The CDR3 reads CSVWTDGNTIYF. CDR3 DNA: TGCAGCGTGTGGACAGACGGAAACACCATATATTTT. Using reference TRBV29-1 and TRBJ1-3 for the parts outside the CDR3, the full variable domain is SAVISQKPSRDICQRGTSLTIQCQVDSQVTMMFWYRQQPGQSLTLIATANQGSEATYESGFVIDKFPISRPNLTFSTLTVSNMSPEDSSIYLCSVWTDGNTIYFGEGSWLTVV.

This clonotype was detected a few times. The rearrangement joins TRBV7-4 to TRBJ1-1; D remains ambiguous. Germline V CDR1 and CDR2: SGHVT, SQSDAQ. V lost 7 bases to trimming and J lost 0 bases, with 18 bases between them. The CDR3 extends over 16 amino acids. The CDR3 DNA reads TGTGCCAGCAACCGATCCCCCAGGCGTATGAACACTGAAGCTTTCTTT. Its protein is CASNRSPRRMNTEAFF. Using reference TRBV7-4 and TRBJ1-1 for the parts outside the CDR3, the full variable domain is GAGVSQSPRYKVAKRGRDVALRCDSISGHVTLYWYRQTLGQGSEVLTYSQSDAQRDKSGRPSGRFSAERPERSVSTLKIQRTEQGDSAVYLCASNRSPRRMNTEAFFGQGTRLTVV.

The chain is built from TRBV12-3 or TRBV12-4 and TRBJ1-3; 7 bases are a match to TRBD1. The CDR3 spans 13 residues. Trimming at V came to 6 bases and at J to 2 bases, leaving 1 base not matched to a gene. The CDR3 DNA reads as TGTGCCAGCAGACAGGGGCCTGGAAACACCATATATTTT. Protein: CASRQGPGNTIYF.

This clonotype was detected a few times. This chain connects TRBV6-2 or TRBV6-3 to TRBJ2-1; 12 bases agree with TRBD2. V lost 2 bases, J lost 8 bases, and 7 bases stayed unmatched. The V gene's germline CDR1 is MNHEY and CDR2 SVGEGT. This CDR3 is built from 16 residues. The CDR3 region is CASSYELAGGVDEQFF. DNA for the CDR3: TGTGCCAGCAGTTACGAGCTAGCGGGAGGGGTTGATGAGCAGTTCTTC.

Concerning this clonotype: With a much larger clone just one base away, this may be a read error. The chain is built from TRBV7-3 and TRBJ2-5; 15 bases map to TRBD2. The CDR3 covers 16 residues. Germline loops: CDR1 SGHTA, CDR2 FQGTGA. For the CDR3, the DNA is TGTGCCAGCAGCCCTGGACTAGCGGGAGGGCAAGGGACCCAGTACTTC. This encodes CASSPGLAGGQGTQYF.

The genes are TRBV28 and TRBJ1-5; 8 bases line up with TRBD1. Germline-derived CDR1 and CDR2 are MDHEN and SYDVKM. The CDR3 loop spans 14 amino acids. The J segment lost 5 bases and the V segment lost 9 bases, leaving 9 bases of the junction unmatched. In DNA form, the CDR3 reads TGTGCCAGTACTCCTGGACAGGGTCATCAGCCCCAGCATTTT. It codes for CASTPGQGHQPQHF.

The chain carries TRBV7-2 and TRBJ1-5; D ambiguous. Looked up from germline, CDR1 is SGHTA and CDR2 is FQGNSA. Trimming left V 5 bases short and J 0 bases short, with 14 bases between. The CDR3 is made up of 16 amino acids. CDR3 coding DNA: TGTGCCAGCAGCCCCTCGGCACAGTATAGCAATCAGCCCCAGCATTTT. It specifies CASSPSAQYSNQPQHF.

The rearrangement joins TRBV6-5 to TRBJ2-7; D uncertain. Trimming left V 6 bases short and J 0 bases short, with 24 bases between. Germline CDR1 reads MNHEY; CDR2 reads SVGAGI. CDR3 length: 18 amino acids. CDR3 protein: CASRSELGNRKSSYEQYF. The CDR3 DNA reads TGTGCCAGCAGATCTGAACTGGGAAACAGAAAAAGCTCCTACGAGCAGTACTTC.